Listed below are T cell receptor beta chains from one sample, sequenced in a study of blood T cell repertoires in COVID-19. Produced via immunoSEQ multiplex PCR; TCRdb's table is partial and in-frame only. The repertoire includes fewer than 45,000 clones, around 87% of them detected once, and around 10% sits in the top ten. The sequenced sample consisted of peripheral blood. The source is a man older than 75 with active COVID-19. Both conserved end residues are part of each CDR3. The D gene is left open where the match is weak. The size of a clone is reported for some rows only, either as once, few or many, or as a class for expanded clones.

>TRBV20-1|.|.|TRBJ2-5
TGCAGTGCTAGTGGAAGGCAGGGAAAGACCCAGTACTTC
CSASGRQGKTQYF
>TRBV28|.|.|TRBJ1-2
TGTGCCAGCAGTTTAGCGCGCTATGGCTACACCTTC
CASSLARYGYTF
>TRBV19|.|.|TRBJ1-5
TGTGCCAGTATTAACCCAGGGAATCAGCCCCAGCATTTT
CASINPGNQPQHF
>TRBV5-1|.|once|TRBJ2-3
TGCGCCAGCAGCTTACAGGCCGAGACAGATACGCAGTATTTT
CASSLQAETDTQYF
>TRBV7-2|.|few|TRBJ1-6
TGTGCCAGCAGCACCGGTGGGGGGGTCGGTTCACCCCTCCACTTT
CASSTGGGVGSPLHF
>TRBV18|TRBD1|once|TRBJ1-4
TGTGCCAGCTCACCACAGGGACAGGCGGATGAAAAACTGTTTTTT
CASSPQGQADEKLFF
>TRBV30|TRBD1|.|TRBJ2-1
TGTGCCTGGAGTGTATCAGGGCCAGGGGGGTTCTTC
CAWSVSGPGGFF
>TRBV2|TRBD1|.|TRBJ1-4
TGTGCCACTCAGGACAGGTTTAATGAAAAACTGTTTTTT
CATQDRFNEKLFF
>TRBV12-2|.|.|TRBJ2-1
TGTGCAAGTCGCTTAGGAGGCCACCTTTACAATGAGCAGTTCTTC
CASRLGGHLYNEQFF
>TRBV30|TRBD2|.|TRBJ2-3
TGTGCCTGGAGTGTGGGGGGGACAGATACGCAGTATTTT
CAWSVGGTDTQYF
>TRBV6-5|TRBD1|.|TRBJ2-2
TGTGCCAGCGTCATGGACAGGGCGAACACCGGGGAGCTGTTTTTT
CASVMDRANTGELFF
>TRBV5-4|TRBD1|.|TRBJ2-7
TGTGCCAGCAGCTTGGGAGGGGGCGCGGATCAATTGTACGAGCAGTACTTC
CASSLGGGADQLYEQYF
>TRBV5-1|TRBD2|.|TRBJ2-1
TGCGCCAGCAGCTGGACTAGCGGACCCAACAATGAGCAGTTCTTC
CASSWTSGPNNEQFF
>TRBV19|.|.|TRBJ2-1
TGTGCCAGTAGTATCGGGGAGTCCTACAATGAGCAGTTCTTC
CASSIGESYNEQFF
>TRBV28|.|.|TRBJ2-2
TGTGCCAGAGATCCTGATCCTCCAGGGGCCTTTGTCACCGGGGAGCTGTTTTTT
CARDPDPPGAFVTGELFF
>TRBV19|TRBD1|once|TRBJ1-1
TGTGCCAGTAGTTCGGACAGGGGGAACACTGAAGCTTTCTTT
CASSSDRGNTEAFF
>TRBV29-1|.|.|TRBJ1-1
TGCAGCGCCACCCGGACAGCCATGAACACTGAAGCTTTCTTT
CSATRTAMNTEAFF
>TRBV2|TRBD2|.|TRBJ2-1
TGTGCCAGCAGTGAATCCGGGACTAGCTCCTACAATGAGCAGTTCTTC
CASSESGTSSYNEQFF
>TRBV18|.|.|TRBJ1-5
TGTGCCAGCTCACCACAGAAGGGGGGCAATCAGCCCCAGCATTTT
CASSPQKGGNQPQHF
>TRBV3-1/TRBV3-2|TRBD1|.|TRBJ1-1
TGTGCCAGCAGCCCCTTCGGGACAGGGGCCACTGAAGCTTTCTTT
CASSPFGTGATEAFF
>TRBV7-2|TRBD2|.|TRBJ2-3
TGTGCCAGCAGCTCAACGGGAGGGACTAGCACAGATACGCAGTATTTT
CASSSTGGTSTDTQYF
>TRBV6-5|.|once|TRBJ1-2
TGTGCCAGCAGTTACTTAATCTCGGCAGGCGACTATGGCTACACCTTC
CASSYLISAGDYGYTF
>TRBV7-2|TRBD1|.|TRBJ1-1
TGTGCCAGCAACAGACAGGGGGGGGTGAACACTGAAGCTTTCTTT
CASNRQGGVNTEAFF
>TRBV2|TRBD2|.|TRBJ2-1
TGTGCCAGCAGTGGACTAGCGGGAGGAGGTAGTGAGCAGTTCTTC
CASSGLAGGGSEQFF
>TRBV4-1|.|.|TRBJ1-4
TGCGCCAGCAGCCCCGGACATATTAATGAAAAACTGTTTTTT
CASSPGHINEKLFF
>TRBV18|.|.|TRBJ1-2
TGTGCCAGCTCACCCGCCGGGGGAGCTAACTATGGCTACACCTTC
CASSPAGGANYGYTF
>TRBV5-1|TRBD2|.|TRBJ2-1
TGCGCCAGCAGCTTGGAAGGGACTAGGGTGTTAGAGCAGTTCTTC
CASSLEGTRVLEQFF
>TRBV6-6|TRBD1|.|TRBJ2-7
TGTGCCAGCAGTTACGGTACTGGGGACAGGGGGTGGGAGCAGTACTTC
CASSYGTGDRGWEQYF
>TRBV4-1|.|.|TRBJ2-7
TGCGCCAGCAGCCAAGTTCCAGTCTACGAGCAGTACTTC
CASSQVPVYEQYF
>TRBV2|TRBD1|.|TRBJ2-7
TGTGCCAGCAGGGACAGGGTTTCCTACGAGCAGTACTTC
CASRDRVSYEQYF
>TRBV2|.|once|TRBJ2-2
TGTGCCAGCAGTGAAGCGAGGAGCTTTAGCGGGGAGCTGTTTTTT
CASSEARSFSGELFF
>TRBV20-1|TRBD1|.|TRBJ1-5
TGCAGTGCTAGTAAGGGCAGGGGGGACCAGCCCCAGCATTTT
CSASKGRGDQPQHF
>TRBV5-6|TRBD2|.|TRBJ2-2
TGTGCCAGCAGCTTGGGGGGCGGGAGCAACACCGGGGAGCTGTTTTTT
CASSLGGGSNTGELFF
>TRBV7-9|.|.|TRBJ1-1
TGTGCCAGCAGCTTAGCGGGAGACACTGAAGCTTTCTTT
CASSLAGDTEAFF
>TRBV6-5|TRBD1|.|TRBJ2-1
TGTGCCAGCGGTACCGGGACAGGGTCCAATGAGCAGTTCTTC
CASGTGTGSNEQFF
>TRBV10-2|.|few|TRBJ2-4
TGCGCCAGCAGCATGACAGAACTAGCCAAAAACATTCAGTACTTC
CASSMTELAKNIQYF
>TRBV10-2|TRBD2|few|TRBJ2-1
TGCGCCAGCAGGACCGGGACTAGCGCCTACAATGAGCAGTTCTTC
CASRTGTSAYNEQFF
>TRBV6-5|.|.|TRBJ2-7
TGTGCCAGCAGCGACATTAGCGAGCAGTACTTC
CASSDISEQYF
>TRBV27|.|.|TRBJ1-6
TGTGCCAGCAGTTTGCGCGGTGGGTCACCCCTCCACTTT
CASSLRGGSPLHF
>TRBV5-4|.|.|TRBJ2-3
TGTGCCAGCAGCTTGGCTGGTAGTTCCGATACGCAGTATTTT
CASSLAGSSDTQYF
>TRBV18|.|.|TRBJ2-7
TGTGCCAGCTCACAGACAAGTTTGGCCTACGAGCAGTACTTC
CASSQTSLAYEQYF
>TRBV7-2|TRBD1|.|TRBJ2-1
TGTGCCAGCACCCTCGACAGGGGGGCCTACAATGAGCAGTTCTTC
CASTLDRGAYNEQFF
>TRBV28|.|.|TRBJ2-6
TGTGCCAGCAGTTTACAGGAAAGCTCTGGGGCCAACGTCCTGACTTTC
CASSLQESSGANVLTF
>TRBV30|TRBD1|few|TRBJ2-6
TGTGCCTCCACCCAGGGGGCGGACGGGGCCAACGTCCTGACTTTC
CASTQGADGANVLTF
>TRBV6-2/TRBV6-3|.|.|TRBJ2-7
TGTGCCAGCAGCCCCCGGACTATATACGAGCAGTACTTC
CASSPRTIYEQYF